These T cell receptor beta chains were read from a single sample in a study of cytomegalovirus exposure and HLA in healthy donors. TCRdb's copy holds only in-frame clones and misses some; the assay was immunoSEQ multiplex PCR. The sample has 150,000 to 200,000 clones; around 81% are singletons. The sample consisted of PBMCs. These receptor sequences come from a man aged 40-50 years in good health and CMV-seronegative. Each CDR3 is given without its conserved first and last residue. Each record gives: J gene, V gene, CDR3 protein.

J: TRBJ2-5
V: TRBV30
CDR3: AWSLAGGRYQETQY

J: TRBJ1-2
V: TRBV7-9
CDR3: ASSYPTGGFDGYT

J: TRBJ2-7
V: TRBV30
CDR3: AWSRYAGLASYEQY

J: TRBJ2-7
V: TRBV6-5
CDR3: ASRRQGGHEQY

J: TRBJ1-2
V: TRBV7-2
CDR3: ASSSRQGNYYGYT

J: TRBJ2-1
V: TRBV7-3
CDR3: ASSGERMNEQF

J: TRBJ2-7
V: TRBV9
CDR3: ASSVDGGYEQY

J: TRBJ1-1
V: TRBV13
CDR3: ASSGGFGTEAF

J: TRBJ1-4
V: TRBV5-1
CDR3: ASSAGQGKNEKLF

J: TRBJ1-4
V: TRBV10-2
CDR3: ASSAPGQPNEKLF

J: TRBJ2-1
V: TRBV5-1
CDR3: ASSLEDRRDEQF

J: TRBJ2-7
V: TRBV5-6
CDR3: ASSFRQPGEQY

J: TRBJ2-2
V: TRBV11-3
CDR3: ASSLDPGGELF

J: TRBJ2-2
V: TRBV6-4
CDR3: ASSEAGGPGELF

J: TRBJ2-7
V: TRBV21-1
CDR3: ASSTLRDRDEQY

J: TRBJ1-2
V: TRBV30
CDR3: AWSASPLYGYT

J: TRBJ2-5
V: TRBV2
CDR3: ASSGNRKETQY

J: TRBJ1-4
V: TRBV5-1
CDR3: ASRIQGAGEKLF

J: TRBJ1-5
V: TRBV10-2
CDR3: ASSEQGGQPQH

J: TRBJ2-4
V: TRBV9
CDR3: ASSVAAGKNIQY

J: TRBJ2-7
V: TRBV6-1
CDR3: ASSEGSHWEQY

J: TRBJ1-5
V: TRBV5-5
CDR3: ASSPDRNQPQH

J: TRBJ1-4
V: TRBV27
CDR3: ASSLQVALPGDNEKLF

J: TRBJ2-7
V: TRBV19
CDR3: ASSSFRASGFYEQY

J: TRBJ2-3
V: TRBV11-3
CDR3: ASSSGDRQSTDTQY

J: TRBJ2-1
V: TRBV5-1
CDR3: ASNGLAGSYNEQF

J: TRBJ2-3
V: TRBV30
CDR3: AYGAGRPSTDTQY

J: TRBJ2-7
V: TRBV27
CDR3: ASSLLQGLWHEQY

J: TRBJ1-1
V: TRBV5-1
CDR3: ASSIQGRGGTEAF

J: TRBJ1-1
V: TRBV5-1
CDR3: ASSVRENTEAF

J: TRBJ2-1
V: TRBV2
CDR3: ASSIPLTNEQF

J: TRBJ2-2
V: TRBV6-5
CDR3: ASSYSPSSTGELF

J: TRBJ1-2
V: TRBV5-1
CDR3: ASRLEGKGYGYT

J: TRBJ2-6
V: TRBV5-1
CDR3: ASSLGDRAGANVLT

J: TRBJ2-5
V: TRBV27
CDR3: ASSLIPSGSFQETQY

J: TRBJ1-1
V: TRBV27
CDR3: ASSRGQGTKAF

J: TRBJ1-1
V: TRBV25-1
CDR3: ASSDSLTSAEAF

J: TRBJ2-7
V: TRBV30
CDR3: AWSVNTAYEQY

J: TRBJ1-4
V: TRBV5-6
CDR3: ASSFGQGNEKLF

J: TRBJ2-3
V: TRBV5-1
CDR3: ASSLDQGTDTQY

J: TRBJ2-7
V: TRBV5-1
CDR3: ASSLSGYEQY

J: TRBJ1-1
V: TRBV6-5
CDR3: ASSYSRGTEAF

J: TRBJ2-1
V: TRBV7-2
CDR3: ASSSPGTVHNEQF

J: TRBJ2-5
V: TRBV6-5
CDR3: ASIPKGGRETQY

J: TRBJ1-2
V: TRBV7-9
CDR3: ASSFDAGDDHYT

J: TRBJ2-7
V: TRBV18
CDR3: ASSSGQPSYEQY

J: TRBJ2-4
V: TRBV15
CDR3: ATSSGGNLAKNIQY

J: TRBJ1-4
V: TRBV5-1
CDR3: AMDRAKTEKLF

J: TRBJ1-2
V: TRBV28
CDR3: ASSRDGASLGYT

J: TRBJ2-6
V: TRBV7-6
CDR3: ASSSGPGANVLT

J: TRBJ2-2
V: TRBV30
CDR3: AWQRELTGELF

J: TRBJ2-2
V: TRBV10-3
CDR3: AIKDMNTGELF

J: TRBJ1-3
V: TRBV19
CDR3: ASTLTGNSGNTIY

J: TRBJ2-1
V: TRBV28
CDR3: ASSSVQWGVAANNEQF

J: TRBJ2-2
V: TRBV6-5
CDR3: ASSYSSSPRTGELF